Sequencing of this T cell receptor beta chain was carried out in a study of T cell responses to AZD1222 COVID-19 vaccine. The data were produced by immunoSEQ multiplex PCR, yet TCRdb's version contains in-frame clones alone and is incomplete. The sample records about 140,000 clones, over 80% being singletons. As concerns this clone: Its antigen remains unknown.

Trimming removed 1 base at V and 0 bases at J, with 10 bases between. Germline V gives CDR1 SGDLS, CDR2 YYNGEE. This CDR3 contains 16 residues. Study results and caveats: Clonal diversity was possibly underestimated, and the donors were mostly white British, with more females. No repertoire was sampled before or during the peak T cell response, only after it. Nearly half of the spike-specific TCRs reportedly recognize variant regions that carry no mutations.

Combined were second doses at about 4 or about 12 weeks. The TCR sequence derives from an adult who received the AZD1222 COVID-19 vaccine. The rearrangement links TRBV9 to TRBJ1-4; D not resolved. Source: peripheral blood, taken 28 days after the second AZD1222 dose. This CDR3 reads CASSVSAGTTNEKLFF. The CDR3 region has the DNA TGTGCCAGCAGCGTAAGCGCCGGAACAACTAATGAAAAACTGTTTTTT.